Following are 11 T cell receptor beta chains from one sample sequenced in a study of OX40 agonist ivuxolimab in advanced cancers. The repertoire was sequenced with immunoSEQ multiplex PCR; TCRdb's copy has only in-frame clones and lacks some. This sample has 35,000 to 45,000 clones; approximately 91% occur once, and the top ten carry around 29%. The sequencing used CD4+ or CD8+ T cells sorted from blood, collected in a trial of the OX40 agonist ivuxolimab. The receptors shown here come from an adult with an advanced solid tumor such as melanoma, head and neck, liver or kidney cancer.

The V and J genes are TRBV7-3 and TRBJ2-1, with D possibly being TRBD2 (6 bases). CDR3 length: 16 amino acids. Germline assignment: CDR1 SGHTA and CDR2 FQGTGA. Trimming stripped 0 bases from V and 0 bases from J, with 9 bases between. The CDR3 nucleotides are TGTGCCAGCAGCTTAACAGGGAGGAGCTCCTACAATGAGCAGTTCTTC. This gives the protein CASSLTGRSSYNEQFF.

The chain recombines TRBV11-2 with TRBJ2-7, with D unresolved. In germline, CDR1 is SGHAT, CDR2 FQNNGV. The CDR3 covers 14 residues. Trimming removed 1 base at V and 2 bases at J, with 9 bases between. This chain's CDR3 is CASSLVGLTYEQYF. In DNA form, the CDR3 reads TGTGCCAGCAGCTTAGTTGGTCTAACCTACGAGCAGTACTTC. The full variable domain, in which reference TRBV11-2 and TRBJ2-7 provide the parts outside the CDR3, is EAGVAQSPRYKIIEKRQSVAFWCNPISGHATLYWYQQILGQGPKLLIQFQNNGVVDDSQLPKDRFSAERLKGVDSTLKIQPAKLEDSAVYLCASSLVGLTYEQYFGPGTRLTVT.

This chain joins TRBV4-1 and TRBJ2-1; 11 bases match TRBD2. With 4 bases clipped from V and 7 bases from J, the junction kept 0 bases outside the gene matches. This CDR3 has 13 amino acids. Germline values: CDR1 MGHRA, CDR2 YSYEKL. The CDR3 protein is CASSRTSGNEQFF. The CDR3 DNA is TGCGCCAGCAGCCGGACTAGCGGGAATGAGCAGTTCTTC.

The chain recombines TRBV6-5 with TRBJ2-7; tentative D call: TRBD2 (5 bases). The CDR3 has 12 residues. V was cut by 6 bases and J by 5 bases, with 11 bases left in between. Germline CDR1 MNHEY, CDR2 SVGAGI. The CDR3 sequence is CASSRGFDEQYF. The CDR3 region has the DNA TGTGCCAGCAGCAGAGGGTTTGACGAGCAGTACTTC.

The chain couples TRBV4-1 to TRBJ2-1; TRBD2 agrees at 12 bases. The J segment lost 5 bases and the V segment lost 4 bases, leaving 0 bases of the junction unmatched. This CDR3 is 14 amino acids long. Germline CDR1 is MGHRA and CDR2 is YSYEKL. CDR3 sequence (DNA): TGCGCCAGCAGCCCTAGCGGGAGGGACAATGAGCAGTTCTTC. Translation gives CASSPSGRDNEQFF.

The chain combines TRBV2 with TRBJ2-3; 8 nucleotides line up with TRBD1. The germline V gene has CDR1 SNHLY and CDR2 FYNNEI. J lost 2 bases, V lost 10 bases, and 2 bases had no gene match. There are 12 residues in the CDR3. This CDR3 reads CANRGFTDTQYF. In nucleotides, the CDR3 is TGTGCCAACAGGGGGTTCACAGATACGCAGTATTTT.

This clone was picked up one time. The gene calls are TRBV6-5 and TRBJ2-2, with 7 bases lining up with TRBD1. CDR1 and CDR2 (germline): MNHEY, SVGAGI. Trimming removed 2 bases from V and 4 bases from J; junction bases left unmatched: 4. The CDR3 consists of 15 residues. The CDR3, as DNA: TGTGCCAGCAGTTACCCAGGGACAGTCACCGGGGAGCTGTTTTTT. It is translated as CASSYPGTVTGELFF.

J is TRBJ2-3 and V is TRBV15; D is uncertain. The CDR3 contains 16 residues. Trimming pared 0 bases from V and 0 bases from J, leaving 10 bases between. Germline V gene sequence: CDR1 LNHNV, CDR2 YYDKDF (reference sequence). The CDR3 here is CATSRDRSTSTDTQYF. Here the CDR3 DNA reads TGTGCCACCAGCAGAGATCGCAGCACTAGCACAGATACGCAGTATTTT. Using reference TRBV15 and TRBJ2-3 for the parts outside the CDR3, the full variable domain is DAMVIQNPRYQVTQFGKPVTLSCSQTLNHNVMYWYQQKSSQAPKLLFHYYDKDFNNEADTPDNFQSRRPNTSFCFLDIRSPGLGDTAMYLCATSRDRSTSTDTQYFGPGTRLTVL.

The chain employs TRBV9 and TRBJ2-2, with 10 bases lining up with TRBD1. Germline CDR1 is SGDLS and CDR2 is YYNGEE. V was pared by 3 bases and J by 3 bases, with 2 bases of the junction left unmatched. CDR3 length equals 15 residues. In DNA form, the CDR3 reads TGTGCCAGCAGCGGGACAGGGGGGGACACCGGGGAGCTGTTTTTT. It translates to CASSGTGGDTGELFF.

The V gene is TRBV28, the J gene TRBJ1-1; no reliable D call. CDR3 length equals 15 residues. V was cut by 4 bases and J by 1 base, with 13 bases left in between. Germline V lookup: CDR1 MDHEN, CDR2 SYDVKM. CDR3 in DNA: TGTGCCAGCAGTTCTAATTGGGTGTGGAACACTGAAGCTTTCTTT. Protein product: CASSSNWVWNTEAFF.

This chain uses TRBV4-1 with TRBJ2-7; 8 bases are a match to TRBD1. This CDR3 spans 15 amino acids. The J segment lost 3 bases and the V segment lost 4 bases, leaving 8 bases of the junction unmatched. Germline V gives CDR1 MGHRA, CDR2 YSYEKL. CDR3 loop: CASSPGQDVFYEQYF. CDR3 sequence (DNA): TGCGCCAGCAGCCCGGGACAGGACGTGTTCTACGAGCAGTACTTC.